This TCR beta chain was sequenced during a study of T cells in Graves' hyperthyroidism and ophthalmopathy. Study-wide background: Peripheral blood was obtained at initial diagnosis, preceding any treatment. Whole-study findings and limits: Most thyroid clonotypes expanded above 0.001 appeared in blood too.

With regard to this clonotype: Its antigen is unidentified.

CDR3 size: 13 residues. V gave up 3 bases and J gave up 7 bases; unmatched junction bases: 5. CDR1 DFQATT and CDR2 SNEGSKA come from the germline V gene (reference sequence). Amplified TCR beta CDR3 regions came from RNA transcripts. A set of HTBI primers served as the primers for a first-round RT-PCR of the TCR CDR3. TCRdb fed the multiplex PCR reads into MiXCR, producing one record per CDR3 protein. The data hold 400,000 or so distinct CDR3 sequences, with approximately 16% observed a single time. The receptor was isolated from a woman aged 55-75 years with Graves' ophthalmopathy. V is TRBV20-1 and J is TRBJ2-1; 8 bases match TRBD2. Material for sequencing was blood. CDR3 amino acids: CSASGRAGNEQFF. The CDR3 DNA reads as TGCAGTGCTAGCGGGAGGGCCGGAAATGAGCAGTTCTTC.